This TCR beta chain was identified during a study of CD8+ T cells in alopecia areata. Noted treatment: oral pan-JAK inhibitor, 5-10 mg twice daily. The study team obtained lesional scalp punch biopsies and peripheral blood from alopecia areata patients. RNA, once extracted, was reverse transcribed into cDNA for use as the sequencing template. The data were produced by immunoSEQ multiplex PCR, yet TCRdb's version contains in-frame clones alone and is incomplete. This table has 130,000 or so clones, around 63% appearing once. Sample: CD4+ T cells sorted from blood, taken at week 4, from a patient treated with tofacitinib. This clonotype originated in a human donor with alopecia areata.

CDR3 coding DNA: TGCAGCGTTGCCCCGACAGGGGGCCACGAGCAGTACTTC. It encodes CSVAPTGGHEQYF. The chain combines TRBV29-1 with TRBJ2-7, with TRBD1 matching over 10 bases. The CDR3 sequence is 13 residues long. The ends lost 4 bases at V and 5 bases at J; junction bases unmatched: 5. The V gene's germline CDR1 is SQVTM and CDR2 ANQGSEA.